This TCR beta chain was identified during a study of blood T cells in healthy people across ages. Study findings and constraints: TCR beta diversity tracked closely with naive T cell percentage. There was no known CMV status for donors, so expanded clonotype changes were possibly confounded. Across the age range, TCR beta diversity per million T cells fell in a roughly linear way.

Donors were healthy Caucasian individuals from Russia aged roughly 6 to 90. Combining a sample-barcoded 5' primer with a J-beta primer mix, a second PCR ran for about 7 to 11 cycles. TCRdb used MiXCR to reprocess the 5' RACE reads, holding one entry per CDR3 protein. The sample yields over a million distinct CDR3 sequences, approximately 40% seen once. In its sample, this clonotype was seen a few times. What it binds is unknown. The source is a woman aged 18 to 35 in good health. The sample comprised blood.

CDR3 DNA sequence: TGTGCCAGCAGCCAAGAATTGATCAACTCTGGGGCCAACGTCCTGACTTTC. It translates to CASSQELINSGANVLTF. The chain combines TRBV4-2 with TRBJ2-6; D is ambiguous. Germline V gives CDR1 LGHNA, CDR2 YNFKEQ. Trimming left V 0 bases short and J 0 bases short, with 9 bases between. The CDR3 runs to 17 residues.